The entry below gives a single TCR beta chain sequence along with its context. What it binds is unknown. Trimming pared 4 bases from V and 1 base from J, leaving 7 bases between. The length of the CDR3 is 13 residues. Germline lookup yields CDR1 MRHNA and CDR2 SNTAGT. This entry belongs to a study of graft-versus-host responses after intestinal transplantation. Sequencing used immunoSEQ multiplex PCR; TCRdb keeps in-frame clones, though not all of them. The repertoire holds over 90,000 clones, with 75% to 95% as singletons. The material sequenced was unstimulated CD8+ T cells sorted from spleen or lymph node cells, taken before intestinal transplant. The receptor's source is a human donor who received an intestinal transplant. This rearrangement joins TRBV6-4 to TRBJ1-1; TRBD1 is a possible D gene (5 bases). CDR3: CASSAGQNTEAFF. DNA for the CDR3: TGTGCCAGCAGTGCAGGACAGAACACTGAAGCTTTCTTT.